The rows below give T cell receptor beta chains drawn from one sample of a study of blood T cell repertoires in COVID-19. Method: immunoSEQ multiplex PCR; TCRdb's copy keeps in-frame clones and lacks some. The repertoire holds about 130,000 clones, with roughly 86% as singletons. The sample comprised peripheral blood. The receptors shown here come from a woman aged 55-70 years with acute or convalescent COVID-19. CDR3s include the opening cysteine and the closing phenylalanine or tryptophan. The order of the fields is V gene, J gene, D gene, clone size, CDR3 protein, CDR3 DNA. The D gene is left open where the match is weak. Not every row has a clone size; where given, it reads once, few, many or a size class.

TRBV2	TRBJ2-5	TRBD2	-	CASSRGGGGVETQYF	TGTGCCAGCAGCCGCGGGGGTGGAGGTGTAGAGACCCAGTACTTC
TRBV9	TRBJ2-3	TRBD1	-	CASNTGGIDTQYF	TGTGCCAGCAATACAGGGGGCATAGATACGCAGTATTTT
TRBV19	TRBJ2-3	TRBD2	-	CASSIRSGRTTDTQYF	TGTGCCAGTAGTATCCGTAGCGGGAGAACCACAGATACGCAGTATTTT
TRBV5-5	TRBJ1-1	-	-	CASSPGGTEAFF	TGTGCCAGCAGCCCGGGGGGTACTGAAGCTTTCTTT
TRBV7-8	TRBJ1-6	-	-	CASSLAHGSSYNSPLHF	TGTGCCAGCAGCTTAGCTCACGGGAGCTCCTATAATTCACCCCTCCACTTT
TRBV29-1	TRBJ1-1	-	-	CSVERTENTEAFF	TGCAGCGTTGAAAGGACAGAGAACACTGAAGCTTTCTTT
TRBV27	TRBJ1-5	TRBD1	-	CASSREGTGGNQPQHF	TGTGCCAGCAGCCGCGAAGGGACAGGGGGTAATCAGCCCCAGCATTTT
TRBV19	TRBJ1-2	TRBD1	-	CASTTHRGNYGYTF	TGTGCCAGTACTACACACAGGGGAAACTATGGCTACACCTTC
TRBV11-3	TRBJ2-1	TRBD2	-	CASSSLLAGGRDEQFF	TGTGCCAGCAGCTCCCTCCTAGCGGGAGGGCGTGATGAGCAGTTCTTC
TRBV3-1/TRBV3-2	TRBJ2-6	-	-	CASSQGWRGTGANVLTF	TGTGCCAGCAGCCAAGGGTGGAGGGGCACTGGGGCCAACGTCCTGACTTTC
TRBV19	TRBJ2-6	TRBD2	-	CASSIRSSGVSGANVLTF	TGTGCCAGTAGTATCCGGTCTAGCGGGGTCTCTGGGGCCAACGTCCTGACTTTC
TRBV3-1/TRBV3-2	TRBJ2-1	TRBD2	-	CASSQDPGGSRNNEQFF	TGTGCCAGCAGCCAAGATCCAGGCGGGAGTAGAAACAATGAGCAGTTCTTC
TRBV9	TRBJ1-4	TRBD1	-	CASSEGTGYEKLFF	TGTGCCAGCAGCGAGGGGACAGGGTATGAAAAACTGTTTTTT
TRBV19	TRBJ1-1	-	-	CASSILRGSSEAFF	TGTGCCAGTAGTATTCTTCGGGGGAGCTCTGAAGCTTTCTTT
TRBV6-5	TRBJ1-5	-	-	CAISIPDQPQHF	TGTGCCATCTCGATACCAGATCAGCCCCAGCATTTT
TRBV4-1	TRBJ2-7	TRBD2	-	CASSRLPGLAVYEQYF	TGCGCCAGCAGCCGCCTGCCGGGACTAGCGGTATACGAGCAGTACTTC
TRBV6-4	TRBJ1-2	-	-	CASTPGAGDTGYTF	TGTGCCAGCACCCCCGGGGCAGGGGATACTGGCTACACCTTC
TRBV28	TRBJ2-7	TRBD2	once	CASSLYSGAGEQYF	TGTGCCAGCAGTTTATATAGCGGGGCAGGCGAGCAGTACTTC
TRBV14	TRBJ1-2	-	-	CASSQARGYGYTF	TGTGCCAGCAGCCAAGCCAGGGGCTATGGCTACACCTTC
TRBV24-1	TRBJ1-5	TRBD1	few	CATSDYTGDQPQHF	TGTGCCACCAGTGATTACACAGGGGATCAGCCCCAGCATTTT
TRBV30	TRBJ1-2	-	-	CAWSGGTRYGYTF	TGTGCCTGGAGTGGCGGGACGCGTTATGGCTACACCTTC
TRBV9	TRBJ1-3	TRBD1	-	CASSVARQGPGNTIYF	TGTGCCAGCAGCGTAGCTCGACAGGGGCCAGGAAACACCATATATTTT
TRBV28	TRBJ2-6	-	-	CASSSPFAQGLSGANVLTF	TGTGCCAGCAGCTCTCCCTTTGCACAGGGCCTCTCTGGGGCCAACGTCCTGACTTTC
TRBV3-1/TRBV3-2	TRBJ2-7	-	-	CASSRASYEQYF	TGTGCCAGCAGCCGAGCCTCCTACGAGCAGTACTTC
TRBV6-5	TRBJ1-1	-	-	CASSPTGYTEAFF	TGTGCCAGCAGTCCAACAGGTTACACTGAAGCTTTCTTT
TRBV19	TRBJ2-7	-	once	CASSITGIHEQYF	TGTGCCAGTAGTATAACGGGGATCCACGAGCAGTACTTC
TRBV30	TRBJ2-7	TRBD2	-	CAWTPVWGGRNAYEQYF	TGTGCCTGGACCCCGGTTTGGGGCGGGAGGAACGCCTACGAGCAGTACTTC
TRBV10-3	TRBJ1-1	-	-	CAISTDSQFTEAFF	TGTGCCATCAGTACGGACAGCCAATTTACTGAAGCTTTCTTT
TRBV4-1	TRBJ1-6	-	-	CASRASFAQGLRSPLHF	TGCGCCAGCAGGGCATCGTTCGCCCAGGGGCTTCGTTCACCCCTCCACTTT
TRBV11-2	TRBJ1-2	-	-	CASSLTAGWSYGYTF	TGTGCCAGCAGCCTCACGGCGGGTTGGAGCTATGGCTACACCTTC
TRBV24-1	TRBJ2-5	TRBD1	-	CATSNGQGNQETQYF	TGTGCCACCAGTAACGGACAGGGAAACCAAGAGACCCAGTACTTC
TRBV28	TRBJ1-5	TRBD1	-	CASRSTGVQPQHF	TGTGCCAGCAGGTCGACAGGGGTTCAGCCCCAGCATTTT
TRBV28	TRBJ2-7	-	-	CASTIRAGVGEQYF	TGTGCCAGCACTATCCGGGCAGGGGTTGGCGAGCAGTACTTC
TRBV7-9	TRBJ2-5	-	-	CASSSQRNQETQYF	TGTGCCAGCAGCTCCCAGCGGAACCAAGAGACCCAGTACTTC
TRBV28	TRBJ1-5	-	once	CASSSGGGQGGQPQHF	TGTGCCAGCAGTTCCGGGGGAGGTCAGGGTGGTCAGCCCCAGCATTTT
TRBV30	TRBJ1-5	-	once	CAWSATVGNQPQHF	TGTGCCTGGAGTGCGACAGTAGGCAATCAGCCCCAGCATTTT
TRBV2	TRBJ1-2	TRBD1	-	CASSEWGQGDSRYTF	TGTGCCAGCAGTGAGTGGGGACAGGGAGACTCACGCTACACCTTC
TRBV5-1	TRBJ2-1	TRBD2	once	CASSQGLAGNNEQFF	TGCGCCAGCAGCCAGGGACTAGCGGGGAATAATGAGCAGTTCTTC
TRBV5-1	TRBJ2-1	-	-	CASSLEGIRDNEQFF	TGCGCCAGCAGCTTGGAGGGGATACGGGACAATGAGCAGTTCTTC